These T cell receptor beta chains were read from a single sample in a study of T cell responses to AZD1222 COVID-19 vaccine. Sequencing was performed with immunoSEQ multiplex PCR; in TCRdb, only in-frame clones are kept and a portion is missing. The sample shows over 50,000 clones, approximately 85% of them seen only once. The sequencing here drew on peripheral blood, taken 28 days after the second AZD1222 dose. These receptors all stem from an adult who received the AZD1222 COVID-19 vaccine. Each CDR3 is given without its conserved first and last residue. Fields, in order: V gene, J gene, CDR3 protein.

TRBV7-6	TRBJ2-1	ASSSQGARSSDEQF
TRBV5-6	TRBJ1-6	ASSLYQGTYSPLH
TRBV12-3/TRBV12-4	TRBJ1-2	ASSRDTYGYT
TRBV6-2/TRBV6-3	TRBJ1-2	ASSYEPTGDGYT
TRBV30	TRBJ1-2	AWSGRLNGYT
TRBV3-1/TRBV3-2	TRBJ1-6	ASSQGGTGDSPLH
TRBV29-1	TRBJ2-2	SVEGVEDRGLTGELF
TRBV28	TRBJ2-1	ASSLNLRPSSYNEQF
TRBV6-2/TRBV6-3	TRBJ2-5	ASSPGTSSYSVRETQY
TRBV19	TRBJ1-3	ASKGGRLSGNTIY
TRBV30	TRBJ1-4	AWSVRGGAGEKLF
TRBV25-1	TRBJ1-3	ASRGSPGNTIY
TRBV5-1	TRBJ2-5	ASRPAAGQGIQETQY
TRBV19	TRBJ1-1	ASSILRGTEAF
TRBV28	TRBJ1-2	ASSSGAYGYT
TRBV29-1	TRBJ2-3	SGVGTGRRAQY
TRBV28	TRBJ1-1	ASSLHYLGTEAF
TRBV9	TRBJ2-7	ASSVNSGGGEQY
TRBV18	TRBJ2-7	ASSPNNYEQY
TRBV5-1	TRBJ2-7	ASSLGDYTYEQY
TRBV30	TRBJ2-3	AWSALLTTSTDTQY
TRBV6-4	TRBJ1-1	ASSDSWGQGGAF
TRBV2	TRBJ1-4	ASTLDTNWNEKLF
TRBV6-2/TRBV6-3	TRBJ1-5	ASSYIGGHQPQH
TRBV28	TRBJ1-1	ASSLEQGLWTEAF
TRBV23-1	TRBJ2-7	ASSQSKGETSGSYEQY
TRBV6-5	TRBJ1-5	ASSYSIGDNQPQH
TRBV2	TRBJ1-6	ASRGLNSPLH
TRBV7-9	TRBJ1-6	ASTLKTGGSSPLH
TRBV2	TRBJ1-5	ASKGRMYSNQPQH
TRBV11-3	TRBJ2-1	ASSPLGSGSLNEQF
TRBV3-1/TRBV3-2	TRBJ2-7	ASSQGPGLSYEQY
TRBV9	TRBJ2-2	ASSPLGLAHTGELF
TRBV27	TRBJ2-5	ASSSLRVQETQY
TRBV28	TRBJ1-6	ASSLPGTGAFYNSPLH
TRBV7-7	TRBJ2-1	ASSLRVSGRAQAGNEQF
TRBV18	TRBJ1-1	ASSPLIADEAF
TRBV5-1	TRBJ1-2	ASSLDGSNYGYT
TRBV7-2	TRBJ2-7	ASRGGTGNGGHEQY
TRBV10-3	TRBJ1-4	AISEEGATNEKLF
TRBV4-2	TRBJ2-7	ASSQEGQGVDEQY
TRBV19	TRBJ2-7	ASSTRRRGRFGQY
TRBV4-1	TRBJ2-5	ASSLGTAPQETQY
TRBV3-1/TRBV3-2	TRBJ2-7	ASSQEIYEQY
TRBV5-4	TRBJ2-7	ASSHGLAGGEQY
TRBV6-5	TRBJ1-2	ASSPTGGDGYT
TRBV7-9	TRBJ2-7	ASSLEQGRVDEQY
TRBV5-1	TRBJ1-3	ASSLVGYSGNTIY
TRBV10-2	TRBJ2-1	ASKEGLAGDHEQF
TRBV7-8	TRBJ2-6	ASSLRTQGSSGANVLT
TRBV24-1	TRBJ2-3	ATSASYGTDTQY